A single T cell receptor (beta chain) is shown here with its context. The data belong to a study of blood T cell repertoires in COVID-19. Germline CDR1 reads ENHRY; CDR2 reads SYGVKD. The CDR3 has 14 residues. V dropped 6 bases and J dropped 2; count of bases not matched to a gene: 3. Authors' analysis steps: The authors estimated nucleated cell counts from reference gene primer amplification. Assay: immunoSEQ multiplex PCR; the TCRdb copy retains only in-frame clones and omits some. D and trimming come from the DNA, and the V and J calls and clone size come from that table. Of about 170,000 clones in the sample, 88% were seen once.

This chain links TRBV10-3 with TRBJ1-2, with 10 bases lining up with TRBD1. The clonotype was recovered from a man aged 60 to 69 with acute or convalescent COVID-19. The sequencing input was peripheral blood. CDR3 DNA sequence: TGTGCCATCAGCCCGGGACAGGGGAACTATGGCTACACCTTC. Translating it yields CAISPGQGNYGYTF.